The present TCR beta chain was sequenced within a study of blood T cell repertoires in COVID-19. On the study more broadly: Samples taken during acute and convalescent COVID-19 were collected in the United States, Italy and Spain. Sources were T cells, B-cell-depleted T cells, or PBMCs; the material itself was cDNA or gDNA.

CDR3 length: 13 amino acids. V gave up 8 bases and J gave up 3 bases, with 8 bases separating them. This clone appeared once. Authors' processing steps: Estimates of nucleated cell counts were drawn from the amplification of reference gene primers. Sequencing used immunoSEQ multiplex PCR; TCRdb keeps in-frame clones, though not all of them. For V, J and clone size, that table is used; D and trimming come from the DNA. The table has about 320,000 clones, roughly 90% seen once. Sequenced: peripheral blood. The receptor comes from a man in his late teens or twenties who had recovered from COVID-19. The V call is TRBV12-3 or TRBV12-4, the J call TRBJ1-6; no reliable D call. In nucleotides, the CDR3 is TGTGCCAGCGGCACCCTCTATAATTCACCCCTCCACTTT. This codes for CASGTLYNSPLHF.